These 32 T cell receptor beta chains were all obtained from the same sample, sequenced in a study of T-cell reconstitution after alpha-beta-depleted transplantation in children. Researchers prepared the TCRbeta library using unique molecular identifiers, the study reports. TCRdb called the PCR reads again in MiXCR, with one record for every CDR3 protein. The sample has 900,000 or so distinct CDR3 sequences, around 15% seen once. The material sequenced was PBMCs, mostly from graft donor cells, taken 360 days after TCRalphabeta/CD19-depleted stem cell transplant. These receptors all come from a male patient younger than 18 who had a stem cell transplant for acute lymphoblastic leukemia, so the T cells may come from the graft donor.

The genes are TRBV5-1 and TRBJ1-1, with D perhaps TRBD1 (5 bases). Germline CDR1 SGHRS, CDR2 YFSETQ. This CDR3 is 16 amino acids long. Trimming shortened V by 3 bases and J by 5 bases, and 20 bases separated the two germline ends. The CDR3 DNA follows: TGCGCCAGCAGCTGGGGGATCAGGGCCCGGATGACTGAAGCTTTCTTT. This gives the protein CASSWGIRARMTEAFF.

The rearrangement links TRBV2 to TRBJ2-7; the D is unclear. The germline V and J ends were trimmed by 9 bases and 0 bases, with 12 bases remaining between them. Germline V gene sequence: CDR1 SNHLY, CDR2 FYNNEI. This CDR3 region has 13 residues. This CDR3 reads CARSDGISYEQYF. The CDR3 region has the DNA TGTGCCAGGAGCGACGGAATCTCCTACGAGCAGTACTTC.

This clonotype was recorded many times. The chain combines TRBV20-1 with TRBJ2-3; 9 bases fit TRBD2. V lost 2 bases to trimming and J lost 4 bases; unmatched junction nucleotides: 4. The CDR3 is 14 residues long. Germline CDR1 is DFQATT and CDR2 is SNEGSKA (reference sequence). The CDR3 region is CSARTAGGADTQYF. CDR3 sequence (DNA): TGCAGTGCTAGAACAGCGGGGGGTGCAGATACGCAGTATTTT.

In its sample, this clonotype was seen a few times. The chain has TRBV7-8 and TRBJ2-5; perhaps TRBD2 as D (6 bases). The CDR3 runs 15 residues. Trimming pared 4 bases from V and 0 bases from J, leaving 12 bases between. Germline-derived CDR1 and CDR2 are SGHVS and FQNEAQ. The CDR3 coding sequence is TGTGCCAGCAGCTCCAGCCGCGGGAACCAAGAGACCCAGTACTTC. Translation: CASSSSRGNQETQYF.

The chain employs TRBV10-2 and TRBJ2-3; perhaps TRBD2 as D (6 bases). The germline gives CDR1 WSHSY, CDR2 SAAADI. Trimming stripped 11 bases from V and 0 bases from J, with 15 bases between. This CDR3 has 14 residues. As DNA, the CDR3 is TGCGCCGGGACTGGGGACCCTAGCACAGATACGCAGTATTTT. Encoded protein: CAGTGDPSTDTQYF.

The gene calls are TRBV12-3 or TRBV12-4 and TRBJ1-4; D remains ambiguous. The CDR3 is 13 residues long. V shed 3 bases and J shed 17 bases, with 19 bases lying between them. In nucleotides, the CDR3 is TGTGCCAGCAGTTTCGGTCCTAAGGGTCATACATTTTTT. Translated, it gives CASSFGPKGHTFF.

On this clonotype: A read error is likely, as this CDR3 ends without the conserved phenylalanine or tryptophan. The chain employs TRBV6-1 and TRBJ1-1, with 8 bases that match TRBD1. Germline CDR1 reads MNHNS; CDR2 reads SASEGT. The junction had 11 bases not matched to a gene; V was cut back by 5 bases and J by 0 bases. The CDR3 is 17 amino acids. CDR3 in amino acids: CASSTGGLVLMNTEAFV. The CDR3 nucleotides are TGTGCCAGCAGTACAGGGGGGCTGGTACTCATGAACACTGAAGCTTTCGTT.

The DNA of the CDR3 is TGCGCCAGCACGCAGCAGGGGAACACCGGGGAGCTGTTTTTT. Amino acid sequence: CASTQQGNTGELFF. This chain links TRBV5-1 with TRBJ2-2, with D perhaps matching TRBD1 (5 bases). V was cut by 6 bases and J by 1 base, with 10 bases left in between. The CDR3 sequence is 14 residues long. CDR1 and CDR2 from the germline V gene are SGHRS and YFSETQ.

V is TRBV3-1 and J is TRBJ2-6; a weak D match, TRBD1 (6 bases). V gave up 4 bases and J gave up 2 bases, with 9 bases separating them. Germline values: CDR1 LGHDT, CDR2 YNNKEL (reference sequence). The CDR3 spans 15 residues. The CDR3 is CASSLPGAGANVLTF. The CDR3 DNA reads as TGTGCCAGCAGCCTCCCAGGGGCTGGGGCCAACGTCCTGACTTTC.

This clonotype was seen a handful of times. The V call is TRBV12-3 or TRBV12-4, the J call TRBJ1-3; D is perhaps TRBD1 (6 bases). V lost 6 bases, J lost 0 bases, and 12 bases lay in between. The CDR3 loop spans 15 amino acids. CDR3 DNA: TGTGCCAGCAGCCCACAGGGAAGCTCTGGAAACACCATATATTTT. Its translation is CASSPQGSSGNTIYF.

This clonotype was seen at least ten times. This chain connects TRBV12-3 or TRBV12-4 to TRBJ1-2; 8 bases map to TRBD1. The length of the CDR3 is 14 residues. V dropped 2 bases and J dropped 8; count of bases not matched to a gene: 7. The CDR3 spells CASSLIRQGHGYTF. The CDR3 nucleotides read TGTGCCAGCAGTTTAATTCGACAGGGGCACGGCTACACCTTC.

About this clonotype itself: The junction departs from germline at one end; a sequencing error may be responsible. The chain couples TRBV28 to TRBJ1-1; 9 bases are a match to TRBD1. The CDR3 has 15 residues. Germline V gene sequence: CDR1 MDHEN, CDR2 SYDVKM. CDR3 residues: CSSTATGQGTTEAFF. For the CDR3, the DNA is TGTTCCAGCACCGCGACAGGACAGGGGACCACTGAAGCTTTCTTT.

J is TRBJ2-1 and V is TRBV5-1, with TRBD2 matching 7 bases. Germline loops: CDR1 SGHRS, CDR2 YFSETQ. V gave up 4 bases and J gave up 1 base; unmatched junction bases: 8. CDR3 length: 16 amino acids. CDR3: CASSQGLEGSYNEQFF. The CDR3 DNA reads TGCGCCAGCAGCCAAGGACTAGAAGGTTCCTACAATGAGCAGTTCTTC.

The table lists this clonotype with a few counts. The chain joins TRBV7-2 to TRBJ2-7, with D unclear. The CDR3 runs 14 residues. Germline V lookup: CDR1 SGHTA, CDR2 FQGNSA. The V and J ends lost 3 bases and 5 bases respectively, with 14 bases between them. This CDR3 is CASSFSPRYHEQYF. DNA of the CDR3: TGTGCCAGCAGCTTTAGTCCTAGGTATCACGAGCAGTACTTC.

The chain recombines TRBV10-3 with TRBJ1-5; TRBD1 aligns across 7 bases. Germline V gene sequence: CDR1 ENHRY, CDR2 SYGVKD. V was clipped by 4 bases and J by 0 bases; unmatched bases: 6. The CDR3 runs 16 residues. CDR3 sequence reads: CAISGQGPDSNQPQHF. The CDR3 DNA is TGTGCCATCAGTGGACAGGGCCCGGATAGCAATCAGCCCCAGCATTTT.

This clonotype was detected only a few times. The V gene is TRBV5-1, the J gene TRBJ1-4; D is unresolved. Germline CDR1 SGHRS, CDR2 YFSETQ. V was trimmed by 0 bases and J by 0 bases, leaving 6 bases between them. CDR3 size: 15 residues. CDR3 in amino acids: CASSLVAATNEKLFF. DNA of the CDR3: TGCGCCAGCAGCTTGGTGGCAGCAACTAATGAAAAACTGTTTTTT.

The J gene is TRBJ2-5, the V gene TRBV20-1; 8 bases fit TRBD2. The CDR3 sequence is 19 residues long. Germline V gives CDR1 DFQATT, CDR2 SNEGSKA (reference sequence). The trim removed 3 bases at V and 4 bases at J, leaving 22 bases unmatched. CDR3 protein: CSASASYKEGERERETQYF. For the CDR3, the DNA is TGCAGTGCTAGTGCTAGTTACAAGGAGGGGGAGCGGGAGAGAGAGACCCAGTACTTC.

This clonotype was seen a handful of times. V is TRBV7-9 and J is TRBJ2-1; TRBD2 aligns across 11 bases. Germline V gene lookup returns CDR1 SEHNR and CDR2 FQNEAQ (reference sequence). V shed 11 bases and J 4 bases; nucleotides not matched to a gene: 10. The length of the CDR3 is 15 residues. CDR3: CAGSLGTSGYNEQFF. The DNA for the CDR3 is TGTGCCGGCTCACTGGGGACTAGCGGTTACAATGAGCAGTTCTTC.

This rearrangement joins TRBV6-5 to TRBJ2-5; 7 bases align to TRBD1. Germline V gene lookup returns CDR1 MNHEY and CDR2 SVGAGI. The CDR3 contains 16 residues. With 1 base clipped from V and 2 bases from J, the junction kept 7 bases outside the gene matches. The CDR3 DNA reads TGTGCCAGCAGTTACTTATACGGACAGGTACAAGAGACCCAGTACTTC. This sequence encodes CASSYLYGQVQETQYF.

This rearrangement joins TRBV9 to TRBJ2-1; D unclear. The CDR3 spans 12 residues. The V gene's germline CDR1 is SGDLS and CDR2 YYNGEE. V was shortened by 6 bases and J by 5 bases, with 9 bases between the two germline ends. CDR3 in DNA: TGTGCCAGCAAAGATGGGGACAATGAGCAGTTCTTC. Translating it yields CASKDGDNEQFF.

This clonotype was seen only a few times. V and J are TRBV5-6 and TRBJ2-2; 11 bases agree with TRBD2. The CDR3 runs 15 residues. V was clipped by 4 bases and J by 7 bases; unmatched bases: 6. CDR1 and CDR2 from the germline V gene are SGHDT and YYEEEE. CDR3 sequence reads: CASSRLAGTGGELFF. CDR3 coding DNA: TGTGCCAGCAGCCGACTAGCGGGGACAGGCGGGGAGCTGTTTTTT.

This clonotype came up many times. The gene calls are TRBV5-1 and TRBJ2-5; no definite D call. This CDR3 is 13 amino acids long. Germline V lookup: CDR1 SGHRS, CDR2 YFSETQ. The V end lost 2 bases, the J end lost 4 bases, and 9 bases lay between the germline ends. The CDR3 reads CASSLDSGETQYF. The CDR3 bases are TGCGCCAGCAGCTTAGACTCCGGAGAGACCCAGTACTTC. Supplemented by reference TRBV5-1 and TRBJ2-5, the full variable domain reads KAGVTQTPRYLIKTRGQQVTLSCSPISGHRSVSWYQQTPGQGLQFLFEYFSETQRNKGNFPGRFSGRQFSNSRSEMNVSTLELGDSALYLCASSLDSGETQYFGPGTRLLVL.

The chain recombines TRBV16 with TRBJ2-7; the match to TRBD2 covers 7 bases. V lost 3 bases and J lost 3; bases outside the gene matches: 11. Looked up from germline, CDR1 is KGHSY and CDR2 is FQNENV. CDR3 length: 16 residues. The CDR3 DNA reads TGTGCCAGCAGCCATTTAGACTCGGGGAGGGACTACGAGCAGTACTTC. It yields the protein CASSHLDSGRDYEQYF.

There are a few counts of this clonotype. CDR3 sequence reads: CSARLQPGRPNYGYTF. The CDR3 DNA follows: TGCAGTGCTAGACTGCAACCAGGGCGCCCAAACTATGGCTACACCTTC. The rearrangement links TRBV20-1 to TRBJ1-2; D possibly corresponds to TRBD1 (5 bases). The length of the CDR3 is 16 residues. Germline CDR1 DFQATT, CDR2 SNEGSKA (reference sequence). The ends were cut back, 2 bases at V and 2 bases at J, with 18 bases in the middle.

This clonotype was picked up a small number of times. The V call is TRBV10-1, the J call TRBJ2-1, with TRBD2 as a possible D gene (6 bases). CDR1 is WNHNN, CDR2 SYGVQD, per germline (reference sequence). The length of the CDR3 is 13 residues. Trimming took off 6 bases at V and 14 bases at J, with 20 bases between the two ends. This CDR3 is CASSLPPGLRKFF. In DNA, the CDR3 is TGCGCCAGCAGCCTACCACCGGGACTCCGCAAGTTCTTC.

The rearrangement joins TRBV20-1 to TRBJ2-7; 12 nucleotides agree with TRBD2. V shed 3 bases and J 4 bases; nucleotides not matched to a gene: 4. This CDR3 comprises 14 residues. CDR1 DFQATT and CDR2 SNEGSKA come from the germline V gene (reference sequence). This chain's CDR3 is CSARRGLAGYEQYF. CDR3 DNA: TGCAGTGCTAGGCGGGGACTAGCGGGTTACGAGCAGTACTTC.

This chain connects TRBV6-5 to TRBJ2-3; tentatively, D is TRBD2 (5 bases). The CDR3 contains 14 residues. V was cut by 1 base and J by 6 bases, with 11 bases left in between. The germline V gene has CDR1 MNHEY and CDR2 SVGAGI. The CDR3: CASSYFGIADTQYF. The CDR3 DNA is TGTGCCAGCAGTTACTTTGGTATAGCGGATACGCAGTATTTT.

CDR3 protein: CASSPWDSYGYTF. The CDR3 coding sequence is TGTGCCAGCTCACCCTGGGACAGCTATGGCTACACCTTC. The rearrangement uses TRBV18 and TRBJ1-2; 7 nucleotides align to TRBD1. This CDR3 has 13 residues. Unmatched junction bases numbered 2, after V lost 3 bases and J lost 4 bases. CDR1 KGHSH and CDR2 LQKENI come from the germline V gene.

V usage is TRBV10-1 and J usage is TRBJ2-3; TRBD1 agrees at 12 bases. The V segment lost 3 bases and the J segment 6 bases; nucleotides outside the gene matches: 7. In germline, CDR1 is WNHNN, CDR2 SYGVQD (reference sequence). The CDR3 contains 16 residues. The CDR3 DNA sequence: TGCGCCAGCAGTGATGGGGGGACAGGGGGCGGGGATACGCAGTATTTT. Translation: CASSDGGTGGGDTQYF.

This chain joins TRBV7-9 and TRBJ2-7; TRBD2 matches 7 bases. The CDR3 has 15 residues. J was trimmed by 5 bases and V by 1 base; bases with no gene match: 8. CDR1 is SEHNR and CDR2 is FQNEAQ in the germline V gene (reference sequence). For the CDR3, the DNA is TGTGCCAGCAGCTTAGGTAGAGCGGGACCCCACGAGCAGTACTTC. Translated: CASSLGRAGPHEQYF.

This sequence joins TRBV29-1 and TRBJ2-2, with D tentatively TRBD2 (7 bases). CDR1 is SQVTM and CDR2 is ANQGSEA in the germline V gene. With 4 bases removed from V and 4 bases from J, the gap between germline ends came to 25 bases. The CDR3 is 18 residues long. As DNA, the CDR3 is TGCAGCGTTGTCTTGTCGGCCACAGGGCCGGGGGGCACCGGGGAGCTGTTTTTT. Its protein is CSVVLSATGPGGTGELFF.

This clonotype came up a few times. V is TRBV12-3 or TRBV12-4 and J is TRBJ1-1; no clear D. Trimming took 6 bases from V and 1 from J, leaving 9 bases between them. The CDR3 runs 13 residues. The CDR3 sequence: CASSRGRNTEAFF. The CDR3, as DNA: TGTGCCAGCAGCCGAGGTAGGAACACTGAAGCTTTCTTT.